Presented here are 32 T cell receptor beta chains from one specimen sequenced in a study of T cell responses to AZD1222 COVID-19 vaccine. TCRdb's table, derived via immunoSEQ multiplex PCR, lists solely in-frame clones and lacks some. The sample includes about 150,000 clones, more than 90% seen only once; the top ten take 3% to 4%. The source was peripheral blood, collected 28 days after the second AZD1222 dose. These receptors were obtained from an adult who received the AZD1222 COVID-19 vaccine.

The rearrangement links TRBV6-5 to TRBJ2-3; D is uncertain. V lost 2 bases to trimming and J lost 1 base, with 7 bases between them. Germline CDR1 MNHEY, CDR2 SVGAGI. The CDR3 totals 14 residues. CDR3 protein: CASSYIVGTDTQYF. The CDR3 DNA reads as TGTGCCAGCAGTTACATAGTCGGCACAGATACGCAGTATTTT.

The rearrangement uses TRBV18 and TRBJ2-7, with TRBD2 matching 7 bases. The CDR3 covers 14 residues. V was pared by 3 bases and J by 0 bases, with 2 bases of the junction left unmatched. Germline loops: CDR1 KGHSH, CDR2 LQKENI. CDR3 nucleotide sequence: TGTGCCAGCTCACCTCCTAGCGGCTCCTACGAGCAGTACTTC. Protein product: CASSPPSGSYEQYF.

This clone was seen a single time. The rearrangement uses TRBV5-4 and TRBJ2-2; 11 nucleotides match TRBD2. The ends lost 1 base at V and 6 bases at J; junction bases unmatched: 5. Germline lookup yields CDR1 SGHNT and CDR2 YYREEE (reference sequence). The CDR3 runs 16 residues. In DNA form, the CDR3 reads TGTGCCAGCAGCTTGCTAGCGGGAGGTCTTTCCGGGGAGCTGTTTTTT. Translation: CASSLLAGGLSGELFF.

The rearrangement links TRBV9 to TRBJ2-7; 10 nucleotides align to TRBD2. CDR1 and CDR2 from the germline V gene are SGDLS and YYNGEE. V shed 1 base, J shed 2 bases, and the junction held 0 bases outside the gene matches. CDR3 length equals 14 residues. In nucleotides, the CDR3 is TGTGCCAGCAGCGTAAGCGGGAGGGCCTACGAGCAGTACTTC. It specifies CASSVSGRAYEQYF.

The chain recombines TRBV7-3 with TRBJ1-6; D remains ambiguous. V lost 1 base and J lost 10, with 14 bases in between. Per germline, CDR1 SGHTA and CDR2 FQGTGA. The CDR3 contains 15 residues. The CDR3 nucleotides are TGTGCCAGCAGCTTAATCGCGGGCTCGGGGTCACCCCTCCACTTT. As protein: CASSLIAGSGSPLHF.

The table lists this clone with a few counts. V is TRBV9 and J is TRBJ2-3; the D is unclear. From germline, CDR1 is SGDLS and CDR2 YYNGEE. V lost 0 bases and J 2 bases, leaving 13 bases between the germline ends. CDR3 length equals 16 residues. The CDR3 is CASSVVGRPTTDTQYF. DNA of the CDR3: TGTGCCAGCAGCGTAGTCGGAAGACCCACCACAGATACGCAGTATTTT.

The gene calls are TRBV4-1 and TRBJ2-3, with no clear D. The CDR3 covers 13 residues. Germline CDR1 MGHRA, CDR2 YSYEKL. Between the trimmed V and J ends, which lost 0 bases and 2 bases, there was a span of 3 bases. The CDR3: CASSQEATDTQYF. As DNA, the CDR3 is TGCGCCAGCAGCCAAGAGGCCACAGATACGCAGTATTTT.

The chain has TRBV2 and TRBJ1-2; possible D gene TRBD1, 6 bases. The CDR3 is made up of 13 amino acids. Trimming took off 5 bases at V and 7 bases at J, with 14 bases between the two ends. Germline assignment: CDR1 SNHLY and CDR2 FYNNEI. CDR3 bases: TGTGCCAGCAGTCAGGGACAAGACTTTGGCTACACCTTC. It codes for CASSQGQDFGYTF.

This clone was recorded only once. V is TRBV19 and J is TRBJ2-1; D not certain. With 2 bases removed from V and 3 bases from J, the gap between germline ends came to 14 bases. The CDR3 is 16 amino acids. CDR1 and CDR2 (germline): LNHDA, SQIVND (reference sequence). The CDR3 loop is CASSISGLSDYNEQFF. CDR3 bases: TGTGCCAGTAGTATATCAGGCCTCTCCGACTACAATGAGCAGTTCTTC.

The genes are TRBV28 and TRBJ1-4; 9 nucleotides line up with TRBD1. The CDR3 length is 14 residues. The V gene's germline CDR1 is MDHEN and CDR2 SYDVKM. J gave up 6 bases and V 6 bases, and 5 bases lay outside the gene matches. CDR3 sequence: CASRIQGAHEKLFF. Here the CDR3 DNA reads TGTGCCAGCAGGATACAGGGGGCGCATGAAAAACTGTTTTTT.

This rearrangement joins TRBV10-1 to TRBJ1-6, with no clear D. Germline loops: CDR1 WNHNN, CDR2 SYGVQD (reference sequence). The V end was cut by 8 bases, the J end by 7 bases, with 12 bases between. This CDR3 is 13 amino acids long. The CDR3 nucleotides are TGCGCCAGCTCTCCGTCTAGGAATTCACCCCTCCACTTT. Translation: CASSPSRNSPLHF.

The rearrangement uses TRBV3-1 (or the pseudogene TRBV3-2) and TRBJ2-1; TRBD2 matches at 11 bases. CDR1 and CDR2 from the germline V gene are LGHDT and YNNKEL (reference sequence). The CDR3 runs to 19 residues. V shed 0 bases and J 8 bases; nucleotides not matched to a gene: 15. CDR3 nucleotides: TGTGCCAGCAGCCAAGACAATCCCAGACTACTAGCGGGAGAGGATGAGCAGTTCTTC. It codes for CASSQDNPRLLAGEDEQFF.

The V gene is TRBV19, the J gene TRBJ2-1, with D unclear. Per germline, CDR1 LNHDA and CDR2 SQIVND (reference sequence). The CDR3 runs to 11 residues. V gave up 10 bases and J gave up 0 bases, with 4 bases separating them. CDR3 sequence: CATSSYNEQFF. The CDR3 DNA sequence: TGTGCCACCAGCTCCTACAATGAGCAGTTCTTC. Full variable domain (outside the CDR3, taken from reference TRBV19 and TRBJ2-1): DGGITQSPKYLFRKEGQNVTLSCEQNLNHDAMYWYRQDPGQGLRLIYYSQIVNDFQKGDIAEGYSVSREKKESFPLTVTSAQKNPTAFYLCATSSYNEQFFGPGTRLTVL.

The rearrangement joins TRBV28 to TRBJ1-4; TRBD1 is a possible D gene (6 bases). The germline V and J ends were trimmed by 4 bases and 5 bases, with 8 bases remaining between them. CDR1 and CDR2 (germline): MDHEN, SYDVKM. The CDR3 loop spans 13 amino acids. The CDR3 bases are TGTGCCAGCAGTTGGGGGCTCAATGAAAAACTGTTTTTT. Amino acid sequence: CASSWGLNEKLFF.

The CDR3 here is CAISGGIYEQYF. The CDR3 region has the DNA TGTGCCATCAGTGGCGGAATCTACGAGCAGTACTTC. This chain connects TRBV10-3 to TRBJ2-7, with D unresolved. The germline CDR1 and CDR2 sequences are ENHRY and SYGVKD. V lost 4 bases and J 3 bases, leaving 7 bases between the germline ends. The CDR3 runs 12 residues.

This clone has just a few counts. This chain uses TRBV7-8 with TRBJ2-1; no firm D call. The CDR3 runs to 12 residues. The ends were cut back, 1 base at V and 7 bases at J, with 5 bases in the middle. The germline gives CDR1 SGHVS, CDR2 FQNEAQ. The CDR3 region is CASSLGANEQFF. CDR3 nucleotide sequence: TGTGCCAGCAGCTTAGGGGCTAATGAGCAGTTCTTC. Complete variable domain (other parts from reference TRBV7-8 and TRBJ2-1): GAGVSQSPRYKVAKRGQDVALRCDPISGHVSLFWYQQALGQGPEFLTYFQNEAQLDKSGLPSDRFFAERPEGSVSTLKIQRTQQEDSAVYLCASSLGANEQFFGPGTRLTVL.

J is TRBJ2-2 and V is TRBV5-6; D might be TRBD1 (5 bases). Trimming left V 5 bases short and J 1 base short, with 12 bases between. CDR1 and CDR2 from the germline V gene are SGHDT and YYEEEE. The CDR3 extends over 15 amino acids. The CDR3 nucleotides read TGTGCCAGCAGACAGACAGCACGGAACACCGGGGAGCTGTTTTTT. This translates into CASRQTARNTGELFF.

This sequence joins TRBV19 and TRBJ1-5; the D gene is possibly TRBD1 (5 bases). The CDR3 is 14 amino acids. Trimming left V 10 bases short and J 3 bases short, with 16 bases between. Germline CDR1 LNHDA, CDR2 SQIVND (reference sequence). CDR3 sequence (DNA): TGTGCCACAGACTGGGGACTTAACAATCAGCCCCAGCATTTT. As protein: CATDWGLNNQPQHF.

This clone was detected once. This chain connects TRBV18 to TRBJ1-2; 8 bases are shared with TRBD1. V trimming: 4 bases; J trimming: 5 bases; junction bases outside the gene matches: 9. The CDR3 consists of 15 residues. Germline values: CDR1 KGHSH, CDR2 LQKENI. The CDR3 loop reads CASSLGQGRDYGYTF. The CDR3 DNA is TGTGCCAGCTCACTCGGACAGGGAAGAGATTATGGCTACACCTTC.

The CDR3 region is CALGQGSETQYF. Here the CDR3 DNA reads TGTGCCTTGGGACAGGGAAGCGAGACCCAGTACTTC. V gene TRBV30 combines with J gene TRBJ2-5, with 9 bases identical to TRBD1. Germline V lookup: CDR1 GTSNPN, CDR2 SVGIG (reference sequence). There are 12 residues in the CDR3. Germline trimming cut 7 bases from V and 5 bases from J; bases unmatched to any gene: 5. Together with reference TRBV30 and TRBJ2-5, the CDR3 gives the full variable domain: SQTIHQWPATLVQPVGSPLSLECTVEGTSNPNLYWYRQAAGRGLQLLFYSVGIGQISSEVPQNLSASRPQDRQFILSSKKLLLSDSGFYLCALGQGSETQYFGPGTRLLVL.

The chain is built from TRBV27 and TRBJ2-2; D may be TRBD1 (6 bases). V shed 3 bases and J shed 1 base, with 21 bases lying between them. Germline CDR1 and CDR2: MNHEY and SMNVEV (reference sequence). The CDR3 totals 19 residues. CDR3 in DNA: TGTGCCAGCAGTTTCTCCCCAACGTGGGGGCAGGGGAACACCGGGGAGCTGTTTTTT. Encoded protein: CASSFSPTWGQGNTGELFF.

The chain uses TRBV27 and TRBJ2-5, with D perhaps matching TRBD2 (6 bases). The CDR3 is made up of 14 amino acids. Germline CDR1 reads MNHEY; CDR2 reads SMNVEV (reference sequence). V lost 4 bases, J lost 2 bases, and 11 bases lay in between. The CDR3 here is CASSYLAYQETQYF. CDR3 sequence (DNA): TGTGCCAGCAGTTATCTAGCGTATCAAGAGACCCAGTACTTC.

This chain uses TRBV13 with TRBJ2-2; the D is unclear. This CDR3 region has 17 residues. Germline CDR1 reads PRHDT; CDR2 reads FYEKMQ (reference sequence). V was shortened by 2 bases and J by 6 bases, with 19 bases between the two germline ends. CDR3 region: CASSLSLVAGVAGELFF. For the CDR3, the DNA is TGTGCCAGCAGCTTAAGTTTGGTAGCCGGAGTGGCCGGGGAGCTGTTTTTT.

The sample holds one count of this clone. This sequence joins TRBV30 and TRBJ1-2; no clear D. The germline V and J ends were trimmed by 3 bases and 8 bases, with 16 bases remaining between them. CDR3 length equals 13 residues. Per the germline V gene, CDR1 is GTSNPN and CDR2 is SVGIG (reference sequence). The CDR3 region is CAWRPADLRGYTF. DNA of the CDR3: TGTGCCTGGAGGCCCGCCGACCTGAGGGGCTACACCTTC. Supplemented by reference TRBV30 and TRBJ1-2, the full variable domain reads SQTIHQWPATLVQPVGSPLSLECTVEGTSNPNLYWYRQAAGRGLQLLFYSVGIGQISSEVPQNLSASRPQDRQFILSSKKLLLSDSGFYLCAWRPADLRGYTFGSGTRLTVV.

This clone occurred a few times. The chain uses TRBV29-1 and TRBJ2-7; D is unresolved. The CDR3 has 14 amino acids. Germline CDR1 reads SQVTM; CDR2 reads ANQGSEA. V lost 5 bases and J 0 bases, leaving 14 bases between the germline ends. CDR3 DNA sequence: TGCAGCGTTACGGATAACTACGCCTCCTACGAGCAGTACTTC. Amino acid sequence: CSVTDNYASYEQYF.

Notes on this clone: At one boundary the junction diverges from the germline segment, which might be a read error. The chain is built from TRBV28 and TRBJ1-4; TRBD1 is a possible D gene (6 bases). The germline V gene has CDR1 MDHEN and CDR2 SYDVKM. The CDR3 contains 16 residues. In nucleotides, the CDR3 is TGTGCCAGCATTTTAGGGGGTACCACTACTAATGAAAAACTGTTTTTT. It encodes CASILGGTTTNEKLFF.

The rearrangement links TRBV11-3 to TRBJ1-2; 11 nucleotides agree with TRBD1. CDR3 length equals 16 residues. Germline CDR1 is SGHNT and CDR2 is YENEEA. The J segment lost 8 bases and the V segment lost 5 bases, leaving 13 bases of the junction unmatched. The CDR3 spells CASSNSPGQGDHGYTF. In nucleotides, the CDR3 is TGTGCCAGCAGCAACTCCCCGGGACAGGGGGATCACGGCTACACCTTC.

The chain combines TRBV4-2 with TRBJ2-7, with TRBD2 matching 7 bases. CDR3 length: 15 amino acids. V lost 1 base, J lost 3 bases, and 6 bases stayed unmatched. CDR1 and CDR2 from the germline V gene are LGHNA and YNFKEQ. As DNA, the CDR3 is TGTGCCAGCAGCCAAGCAGCATCTAGCGGCTACGAGCAGTACTTC. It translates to CASSQAASSGYEQYF.

Here the CDR3 DNA reads TGCGCCAGCAGCCAAGATACTAGCGCCTACACAGATACGCAGTATTTT. Its protein is CASSQDTSAYTDTQYF. The chain carries TRBV4-1 and TRBJ2-3; 7 nucleotides line up with TRBD2. V shed 0 bases, J shed 2 bases, and the junction held 5 bases outside the gene matches. The CDR3 sequence is 16 residues long. The germline V gene has CDR1 MGHRA and CDR2 YSYEKL.

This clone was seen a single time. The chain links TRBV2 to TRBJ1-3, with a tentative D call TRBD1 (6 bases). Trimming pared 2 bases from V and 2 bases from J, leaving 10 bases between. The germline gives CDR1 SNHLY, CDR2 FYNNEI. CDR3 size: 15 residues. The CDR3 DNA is TGTGCCAGCAGTGAAAGTACAGGGACTGGAAACACCATATATTTT. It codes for CASSESTGTGNTIYF.

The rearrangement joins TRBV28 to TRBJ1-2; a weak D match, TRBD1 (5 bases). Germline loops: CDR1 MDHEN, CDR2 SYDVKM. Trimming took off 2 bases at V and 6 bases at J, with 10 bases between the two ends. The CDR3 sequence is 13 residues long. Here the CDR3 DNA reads TGTGCCAGCAGTTTACCACAGGAGGATGGCTACACCTTC. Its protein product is CASSLPQEDGYTF.

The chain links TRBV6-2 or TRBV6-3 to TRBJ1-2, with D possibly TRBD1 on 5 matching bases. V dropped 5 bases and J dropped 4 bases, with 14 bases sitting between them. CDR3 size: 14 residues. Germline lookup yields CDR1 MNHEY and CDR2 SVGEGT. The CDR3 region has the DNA TGTGCCAGCAGTCGACAGCCAACTGGCTATGGCTACACCTTC. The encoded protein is CASSRQPTGYGYTF.